The next 28 T cell receptor beta chains were all read from a single sample in a study of blood T cell repertoires in COVID-19. Method: immunoSEQ multiplex PCR; TCRdb's copy keeps in-frame clones and lacks some. In the table there are some 110,000 clones, less than 90% of which are singletons. Sequencing was performed on PBMCs or T cells enriched from blood (not recorded which). These receptors were taken from a woman aged 30 to 39 who had recovered from COVID-19.

CDR3 bases: TGTGCCAGCAGCCCCCCTTTGGGGGGGGGTGAAAAACTGTTTTTT. It specifies CASSPPLGGGEKLFF. This sequence joins TRBV9 and TRBJ1-4; D possibly corresponds to TRBD1 (5 bases). CDR1 is SGDLS, CDR2 YYNGEE, per germline. The V gene lost 4 bases and the J gene lost 7 bases, with 17 bases spanning the gap. The CDR3 spans 15 residues.

This chain connects TRBV5-4 to TRBJ1-6, with 10 bases lining up with TRBD1. With 3 bases clipped from V and 6 bases from J, the junction kept 6 bases outside the gene matches. The CDR3 spans 16 residues. From germline, CDR1 is SGHNT and CDR2 YYREEE (reference sequence). CDR3 loop: CASSSGDRGLNSPLHF. As DNA, the CDR3 is TGTGCCAGCAGCTCGGGGGACAGGGGTCTTAATTCACCCCTCCACTTT.

The chain carries TRBV19 and TRBJ1-1, with D possibly matching TRBD1 (5 bases). This CDR3 spans 13 amino acids. Trimming pared 7 bases from V and 4 bases from J, leaving 13 bases between. CDR1 LNHDA and CDR2 SQIVND come from the germline V gene (reference sequence). The CDR3 is CASMAGQGTEAFF. The CDR3 DNA sequence: TGTGCCAGTATGGCGGGGCAGGGCACTGAAGCTTTCTTT.

J is TRBJ2-2 and V is TRBV7-3; D is perhaps TRBD2 (5 bases). The CDR3 runs 15 residues. Looked up from germline, CDR1 is SGHTA and CDR2 is FQGTGA. V was clipped by 1 base and J by 1 base, with 7 bases between them. As DNA, the CDR3 is TGTGCCAGCAGCTTAATAGGACTGAACACCGGGGAGCTGTTTTTT. It specifies CASSLIGLNTGELFF.

The V gene is TRBV5-1, the J gene TRBJ2-7, with 7 bases aligning to TRBD2. The germline V gene has CDR1 SGHRS and CDR2 YFSETQ. This CDR3 spans 15 amino acids. The junction had 8 bases not matched to a gene; V was cut back by 1 base and J by 4 bases. The DNA for the CDR3 is TGCGCCAGCAGCTTGTCGGCGGGAGTCTATTACGAGCAGTACTTC. Its translation is CASSLSAGVYYEQYF.

V and J are TRBV7-2 and TRBJ2-7; a possible D gene is TRBD2 (7 bases). The CDR3 loop spans 12 amino acids. Germline-derived CDR1 and CDR2 are SGHTA and FQGNSA. The V gene lost 5 bases and the J gene lost 4 bases, with 9 bases spanning the gap. CDR3 nucleotide sequence: TGTGCCAGCAGCAAGGGGGGGTACGAGCAGTACTTC. Amino acid sequence: CASSKGGYEQYF.

The gene calls are TRBV7-2 and TRBJ1-2; no firm D call. CDR3 length equals 14 residues. Germline V CDR1 and CDR2: SGHTA, FQGNSA. The ends were cut back, 1 base at V and 5 bases at J, with 11 bases in the middle. CDR3 amino acids: CASSLEAGPYGYTF. DNA of the CDR3: TGTGCCAGCAGCTTAGAAGCAGGCCCTTATGGCTACACCTTC.

CDR3 DNA sequence: TGCGCCAGCAGTGCGGGACTAGCGGGAGGACCAGGAGAAAACATTCAGTACTTC. This gives the protein CASSAGLAGGPGENIQYF. The chain uses TRBV10-1 and TRBJ2-4; 15 nucleotides line up with TRBD2. V was pared by 4 bases and J by 5 bases, with 9 bases of the junction left unmatched. The CDR3 contains 18 residues. Germline values: CDR1 WNHNN, CDR2 SYGVQD (reference sequence).

The gene calls are TRBV28 and TRBJ1-4, with TRBD1 matching 8 bases. This CDR3 contains 14 residues. Germline assignment: CDR1 MDHEN and CDR2 SYDVKM. J was trimmed by 10 bases and V by 3 bases; bases with no gene match: 7. The CDR3 region is CASSFQGAIRKLFF. In DNA form, the CDR3 reads TGTGCCAGCAGTTTCCAGGGGGCGATAAGAAAACTGTTTTTT.

The rearrangement joins TRBV27 to TRBJ2-7; the D gene is possibly TRBD1 (6 bases). The CDR3 totals 15 residues. Trimming shortened V by 0 bases and J by 5 bases, and 14 bases separated the two germline ends. In germline, CDR1 is MNHEY, CDR2 SMNVEV (reference sequence). For the CDR3, the DNA is TGTGCCAGCAGTTTATCCAGGGGTCAGCGGAACGAGCAGTACTTC. Translation: CASSLSRGQRNEQYF.

The J gene is TRBJ1-4, the V gene TRBV15; D uncertain. The V end lost 0 bases, the J end lost 6 bases, and 11 bases lay between the germline ends. The CDR3 runs 15 residues. Germline values: CDR1 LNHNV, CDR2 YYDKDF (reference sequence). The CDR3 DNA is TGTGCCACCAGCAGAGATTGGGGAGTGGATGAAAAACTGTTTTTT. It yields the protein CATSRDWGVDEKLFF.

The genes are TRBV30 and TRBJ2-7, with D possibly TRBD2 on 6 matching bases. The germline V gene has CDR1 GTSNPN and CDR2 SVGIG (reference sequence). This CDR3 region has 14 residues. Trimming cost V 1 base and J 4 bases, with 14 bases left between them. In DNA form, the CDR3 reads TGTGCCTGGAGTGAGTTCGTCGGGGGATACGAGCAGTACTTC. Translating it yields CAWSEFVGGYEQYF.

This sequence joins TRBV5-1 and TRBJ2-1; 8 nucleotides align to TRBD1. The V gene's germline CDR1 is SGHRS and CDR2 YFSETQ. This CDR3 comprises 12 residues. V shed 6 bases and J 7 bases; nucleotides not matched to a gene: 3. CDR3 bases: TGCGCCAGCACCTGGACAGGGAATGAGCAGTTCTTC. Its protein is CASTWTGNEQFF.

The chain's CDR3 is CAWDTGQTNTEAFF. The CDR3 DNA sequence: TGTGCCTGGGATACTGGACAGACGAACACTGAAGCTTTCTTT. The chain links TRBV30 to TRBJ1-1; D possibly corresponds to TRBD1 (6 bases). Per the germline V gene, CDR1 is GTSNPN and CDR2 is SVGIG (reference sequence). The CDR3 covers 14 residues. The ends were cut back, 5 bases at V and 1 base at J, with 14 bases in the middle.

The chain employs TRBV19 and TRBJ2-7; a possible D gene is TRBD1 (6 bases). Trimming removed 9 bases from V and 2 bases from J, with 11 bases in between. Germline V gene data show CDR1 as LNHDA and CDR2 as SQIVND (reference sequence). The CDR3 sequence is 12 residues long. The DNA for the CDR3 is TGTGCCAGCTGGGGGCAAACCTACGAGCAGTACTTC. This encodes CASWGQTYEQYF. The complete variable domain, with remaining parts taken from reference TRBV19 and TRBJ2-7, reads DGGITQSPKYLFRKEGQNVTLSCEQNLNHDAMYWYRQDPGQGLRLIYYSQIVNDFQKGDIAEGYSVSREKKESFPLTVTSAQKNPTAFYLCASWGQTYEQYFGPGTRLTVT.

In DNA, the CDR3 is TGTGCCAGCAGTGTCAGGGGTTGGGGCAATCAGCCCCAGCATTTT. Protein: CASSVRGWGNQPQHF. The chain combines TRBV6-2 or TRBV6-3 with TRBJ1-5; weak D call: TRBD1 (6 bases). This CDR3 region has 15 residues. V was clipped by 5 bases and J by 2 bases, with 13 bases between them. CDR1 and CDR2 (germline): MNHEY, SVGEGT.

With respect to this clone: The sample carries other DNA sequences with the same CDR3. The gene calls are TRBV28 and TRBJ2-7; 9 positions match TRBD2. The CDR3 is made up of 15 amino acids. Germline V gene lookup returns CDR1 MDHEN and CDR2 SYDVKM. J gave up 2 bases and V 6 bases, and 8 bases lay outside the gene matches. The CDR3 loop is CASSQASGGTYEQYF. The CDR3 bases are TGTGCCAGCAGCCAGGCGAGCGGGGGGACCTACGAGCAGTACTTC.

This CDR3 reads CASSLDVSGRGEQFF. Here the CDR3 DNA reads TGCGCCAGCAGCTTAGACGTTAGCGGGAGGGGTGAGCAGTTCTTC. V usage is TRBV5-1 and J usage is TRBJ2-1; 11 bases fit TRBD2. This CDR3 has 15 amino acids. V lost 2 bases and J lost 9; bases outside the gene matches: 7. Germline CDR1 reads SGHRS; CDR2 reads YFSETQ.

The rearrangement joins TRBV7-2 to TRBJ1-5; 9 bases are a match to TRBD1. V was pared by 6 bases and J by 4 bases, with 7 bases of the junction left unmatched. Germline CDR1 reads SGHTA; CDR2 reads FQGNSA. The length of the CDR3 is 15 residues. DNA of the CDR3: TGTGCCAGCAGTCCCCGGACAGGGGTAAATCAGCCCCAGCATTTT. The encoded protein is CASSPRTGVNQPQHF.

This clone was seen once. The chain couples TRBV27 to TRBJ2-6, with 8 bases that match TRBD1. V lost 5 bases to trimming and J lost 0 bases; unmatched junction nucleotides: 9. Germline V gene sequence: CDR1 MNHEY, CDR2 SMNVEV (reference sequence). This CDR3 spans 18 amino acids. The CDR3 region has the DNA TGTGCCAGCAGTCTATGGGCAGGGGGCCCCTCTGGGGCCAACGTCCTGACTTTC. Its translation: CASSLWAGGPSGANVLTF.

This clone was recorded only once. The V gene is TRBV4-3, the J gene TRBJ2-1; D not certain. Per germline, CDR1 LGHNA and CDR2 YSLEER. V gave up 0 bases and J gave up 9 bases, with 12 bases separating them. CDR3 length: 14 residues. CDR3 in amino acids: CASSQDLVGREQFF. The CDR3 DNA sequence: TGCGCCAGCAGCCAAGATCTCGTGGGCCGTGAGCAGTTCTTC.

The chain joins TRBV4-1 to TRBJ2-7; possibly TRBD1 for D (5 bases). Germline V gene sequence: CDR1 MGHRA, CDR2 YSYEKL. The V end lost 2 bases, the J end lost 3 bases, and 11 bases lay between the germline ends. This CDR3 has 14 residues. CDR3: CASSQYPRGYEQYF. The CDR3 coding sequence is TGCGCCAGCAGCCAATACCCAAGGGGCTACGAGCAGTACTTC.

The chain has TRBV6-5 and TRBJ2-3, with D possibly being TRBD2 (5 bases). Germline V gene lookup returns CDR1 MNHEY and CDR2 SVGAGI. This CDR3 has 15 residues. V lost 11 bases to trimming and J lost 2 bases, with 20 bases between them. The CDR3 here is CASPTRGPPTDTQYF. The CDR3 nucleotides read TGTGCCTCGCCGACCCGAGGGCCGCCCACAGATACGCAGTATTTT.

The V call is TRBV4-3, the J call TRBJ1-4; D is uncertain. This CDR3 has 18 residues. V gave up 0 bases and J gave up 1 base, with 15 bases separating them. The V gene's germline CDR1 is LGHNA and CDR2 YSLEER. In DNA form, the CDR3 reads TGCGCCAGCAGCCAAGATAAGATGGGAGGTGGAACTAATGAAAAACTGTTTTTT. As protein: CASSQDKMGGGTNEKLFF.

This clone has a single count. The chain joins TRBV15 to TRBJ1-3; weak D call: TRBD1 (5 bases). The CDR3 has 16 amino acids. CDR1 and CDR2 (germline): LNHNV, YYDKDF (reference sequence). V lost 6 bases to trimming and J lost 1 base, with 16 bases between them. CDR3: CATRASREISGNTIYF. The CDR3 DNA reads TGTGCCACCAGGGCCTCCAGGGAAATTTCTGGAAACACCATATATTTT.

The chain links TRBV14 to TRBJ2-2; maybe TRBD1 (6 bases). Germline CDR1 reads SGHDN; CDR2 reads FVKESK. The CDR3 length is 17 residues. V was pared by 4 bases and J by 2 bases, with 17 bases between. The CDR3 spells CASSLLRRTANTGELFF. The CDR3 DNA sequence: TGTGCCAGCAGCCTCCTCCGGCGGACAGCAAACACCGGGGAGCTGTTTTTT.

This clone was counted once. The CDR3 is CASTPRGLAGGTGELFF. The CDR3 nucleotides read TGTGCCAGCACCCCAAGGGGACTAGCGGGAGGCACCGGGGAGCTGTTTTTT. The rearrangement joins TRBV7-3 to TRBJ2-2; TRBD2 aligns across 15 bases. The J segment lost 4 bases and the V segment lost 7 bases, leaving 7 bases of the junction unmatched. The CDR3 is 17 residues long. Per germline, CDR1 SGHTA and CDR2 FQGTGA.

The V call is TRBV10-3, the J call TRBJ2-5, with 11 bases aligning to TRBD1. CDR1 is ENHRY, CDR2 SYGVKD, per germline. The junction had 2 bases not matched to a gene; V was cut back by 0 bases and J by 5 bases. CDR3 size: 15 residues. The CDR3 sequence is CAISESDRGQETQYF. CDR3 bases: TGTGCCATCAGTGAGTCGGACAGGGGGCAGGAGACCCAGTACTTC.